Presented here are 17 T cell receptor beta chains from one specimen sequenced in a study of cytomegalovirus exposure and HLA in healthy donors. The primer mix had 60 Vbeta and 13 Jbeta primers. Profiled with immunoSEQ multiplex PCR; TCRdb holds only in-frame clones, not every one. The specimen's table records approximately 70,000 clones. The sequenced material came from PBMCs. Receptors originate from a woman in her 40s in good health and CMV-seropositive.

This chain uses TRBV2 with TRBJ2-1; possibly TRBD1 for D (5 bases). CDR3 length: 13 amino acids. Germline-derived CDR1 and CDR2 are SNHLY and FYNNEI. V dropped 6 bases and J dropped 7 bases, with 13 bases sitting between them. CDR3 nucleotide sequence: TGTGCCAGCAGCAGGGCAGGATCGAATGAGCAGTTCTTC. Its translation: CASSRAGSNEQFF.

The chain is built from TRBV2 and TRBJ2-5; 7 bases agree with TRBD2. With V trimmed by 11 bases and J by 11 bases, 17 bases remained unmatched. Germline V lookup: CDR1 SNHLY, CDR2 FYNNEI. The CDR3 extends over 13 amino acids. CDR3: CACQSEREDKQYF. The CDR3, as DNA: TGTGCCTGCCAATCGGAGCGGGAAGATAAGCAGTACTTC.

This rearrangement joins TRBV28 to TRBJ2-7; 8 positions agree with TRBD1. This CDR3 contains 15 residues. V dropped 5 bases and J dropped 2; count of bases not matched to a gene: 8. In germline, CDR1 is MDHEN, CDR2 SYDVKM. The CDR3 is CASSAGGEDTYEQYF. CDR3 nucleotides: TGTGCCAGCAGTGCAGGGGGCGAGGACACCTACGAGCAGTACTTC.

The rearrangement joins TRBV6-5 to TRBJ1-1; 8 bases are shared with TRBD1. The CDR3 is 13 residues long. The junction had 4 bases not matched to a gene; V was cut back by 5 bases and J by 5 bases. CDR1 is MNHEY, CDR2 SVGAGI, per germline. CDR3 region: CASSRQGQTEAFF. The CDR3 DNA sequence: TGTGCCAGCAGTCGACAGGGGCAGACTGAAGCTTTCTTT.

The rearrangement links TRBV5-6 to TRBJ1-1; D perhaps matches TRBD1 (6 bases). CDR1 and CDR2 from the germline V gene are SGHDT and YYEEEE. Trimming took 3 bases from V and 0 from J, leaving 12 bases between them. CDR3 length: 15 residues. The CDR3 sequence is CASSSSDRMNTEAFF. The CDR3 DNA is TGTGCCAGCAGCTCCTCGGACAGAATGAACACTGAAGCTTTCTTT.

V usage is TRBV27 and J usage is TRBJ2-7; TRBD1 matches 8 bases. Germline lookup yields CDR1 MNHEY and CDR2 SMNVEV (reference sequence). The V and J ends lost 7 bases and 5 bases, in that order; junction bases with no gene match: 10. The CDR3 runs to 14 residues. This chain's CDR3 is CASNSAQGEDEQYF. In DNA, the CDR3 is TGTGCCAGCAACAGCGCACAGGGGGAGGACGAGCAGTACTTC.

The rearrangement links TRBV30 to TRBJ1-4; TRBD1 is a possible D gene (6 bases). The CDR3 consists of 13 residues. V was trimmed by 4 bases and J by 2 bases, leaving 8 bases between them. CDR1 is GTSNPN and CDR2 is SVGIG in the germline V gene (reference sequence). CDR3 amino acids: CAWNTGTNEKLFF. CDR3 in DNA: TGTGCCTGGAACACAGGGACTAATGAAAAACTGTTTTTT.

The chain uses TRBV6-1 and TRBJ1-3; possibly TRBD1 for D (5 bases). Trimming cost V 1 base and J 1 base, with 8 bases left between them. Per germline, CDR1 MNHNS and CDR2 SASEGT. The CDR3 is 15 amino acids. CDR3 sequence: CASSEVGGSGNTIYF. CDR3 sequence (DNA): TGTGCCAGCAGTGAAGTGGGGGGTTCTGGAAACACCATATATTTT.

The V call is TRBV2, the J call TRBJ2-1; tentatively, D is TRBD1 (5 bases). The CDR3 spans 11 residues. Germline loops: CDR1 SNHLY, CDR2 FYNNEI. Trimming took off 10 bases at V and 9 bases at J, with 13 bases between the two ends. CDR3 sequence (DNA): TGTGCCATATTTGGGGCGCTTGAGCAGTTCTTC. Translating gives CAIFGALEQFF.

The chain joins TRBV6-1 to TRBJ1-6, with TRBD1 matching over 7 bases. V dropped 3 bases and J dropped 4; count of bases not matched to a gene: 3. The CDR3 has 15 residues. CDR1 is MNHNS, CDR2 SASEGT, per germline. CDR3 sequence reads: CASSEPGQYNSPLHF. Here the CDR3 DNA reads TGTGCCAGCAGTGAGCCGGGACAGTATAATTCACCCCTCCACTTT.

The chain joins TRBV4-1 to TRBJ2-7; maybe TRBD2 (6 bases). Trimming stripped 0 bases from V and 6 bases from J, with 18 bases between. This CDR3 is built from 16 residues. The germline V gene has CDR1 MGHRA and CDR2 YSYEKL. CDR3 residues: CASSQDRRRDWGEQYF. Written as DNA, the CDR3 is TGCGCCAGCAGCCAAGATCGACGGCGGGACTGGGGCGAGCAGTACTTC.

This chain connects TRBV19 to TRBJ2-5, with D perhaps TRBD2 (5 bases). V lost 6 bases and J 4 bases, leaving 18 bases between the germline ends. CDR1 and CDR2 (germline): LNHDA, SQIVND (reference sequence). The CDR3 is 15 residues long. The DNA for the CDR3 is TGTGCCAGTAGCGTAAGGCCTAGCAGTGTAGAGACCCAGTACTTC. Translating it yields CASSVRPSSVETQYF.

This sequence joins TRBV28 and TRBJ2-5; TRBD1 aligns across 7 bases. The CDR3 covers 16 residues. V gave up 1 base and J gave up 2 bases; unmatched junction bases: 7. From germline, CDR1 is MDHEN and CDR2 SYDVKM. This CDR3 is CASSLLGGAGQETQYF. For the CDR3, the DNA is TGTGCCAGCAGTTTATTAGGGGGCGCGGGTCAAGAGACCCAGTACTTC.

V and J are TRBV5-1 and TRBJ1-1; 9 bases match TRBD1. The junction had 12 bases not matched to a gene; V was cut back by 4 bases and J by 11 bases. CDR1 is SGHRS, CDR2 YFSETQ, per germline. This CDR3 has 14 amino acids. CDR3 region: CASSISGTGTGAFF. CDR3 bases: TGCGCCAGCAGCATATCCGGGACAGGGACTGGCGCTTTCTTT.

The rearrangement joins TRBV5-6 to TRBJ1-3; 10 bases are shared with TRBD1. Germline V gives CDR1 SGHDT, CDR2 YYEEEE. V trimming: 4 bases; J trimming: 7 bases; junction bases outside the gene matches: 14. The CDR3 is made up of 17 amino acids. The CDR3 loop is CASSTTWGPGQGNTIYF. In nucleotides, the CDR3 is TGTGCCAGCAGCACTACTTGGGGGCCGGGACAGGGGAACACCATATATTTT. The complete variable domain, with remaining parts taken from reference TRBV5-6 and TRBJ1-3, reads DAGVTQSPTHLIKTRGQQVTLRCSPKSGHDTVSWYQQALGQGPQFIFQYYEEEERQRGNFPDRFSGHQFPNYSSELNVNALLLGDSALYLCASSTTWGPGQGNTIYFGEGSWLTVV.

This chain uses TRBV10-3 with TRBJ1-4, with D perhaps TRBD1 (6 bases). Looked up from germline, CDR1 is ENHRY and CDR2 is SYGVKD. V lost 4 bases and J lost 6, with 15 bases in between. The CDR3 is 15 amino acids. The DNA for the CDR3 is TGTGCCATCAGTGCCGGAAGGGGGGGAGATGAAAAACTGTTTTTT. Its protein is CAISAGRGGDEKLFF.

The rearrangement joins TRBV7-3 to TRBJ2-7; D might be TRBD2 (7 bases). Germline CDR1 and CDR2: SGHTA and FQGTGA. V was cut by 2 bases and J by 4 bases, with 12 bases left in between. The CDR3 has 14 amino acids. CDR3 residues: CASSLEGGPYEQYF. In DNA form, the CDR3 reads TGTGCCAGCAGCTTAGAGGGGGGGCCGTACGAGCAGTACTTC.